The rows below give T cell receptor beta chains drawn from one sample of a study of blood T cell repertoires in COVID-19. Clones were sequenced by immunoSEQ multiplex PCR, and TCRdb holds only the in-frame ones, with some missing. The data contain approximately 73,000 clones, 70% to 85% of them singletons. The sequencing input was peripheral blood. These receptors were obtained from a woman in her 70s with acute or convalescent COVID-19. CDR3s leave out the opening cysteine and the closing phenylalanine or tryptophan. The order of the fields is V gene, J gene, CDR3 protein.

>TRBV6-2/TRBV6-3|TRBJ2-6
ASSYVPGKGLGISGANVLT
>TRBV6-2/TRBV6-3|TRBJ2-3
ASSYSEAGTQY
>TRBV30|TRBJ2-7
AWAYPGTPYEQY
>TRBV5-1|TRBJ1-5
ASSLEPGQDHQPQH
>TRBV18|TRBJ2-3
ASSPGTGVTDTQY
>TRBV12-3/TRBV12-4|TRBJ1-5
ASSLSDQPQH
>TRBV6-5|TRBJ1-6
ASRLINSPLH
>TRBV19|TRBJ1-1
ASTPWPLGTEAF
>TRBV28|TRBJ1-3
ASRADRASGNTIY
>TRBV6-6|TRBJ2-3
ASIPGGSGTDTQY
>TRBV7-9|TRBJ2-7
ASSRPRGGREQY
>TRBV23-1|TRBJ2-7
ASSQSRRPEQY
>TRBV5-1|TRBJ1-2
ASSLGQGTSGYT
>TRBV4-1|TRBJ1-5
ASSQDYFQPQH
>TRBV11-2|TRBJ1-1
ASSANDRGTEAF
>TRBV10-3|TRBJ2-7
AIRRDSYEQY
>TRBV20-1|TRBJ2-1
SARTANEQF
>TRBV27|TRBJ2-1
ASLGWSGRVNEQF
>TRBV19|TRBJ1-5
ASSGTGGSNQPQH
>TRBV23-1|TRBJ2-6
ASSPRTGLAGANVLT
>TRBV27|TRBJ2-1
ASRTSGRNEQF
>TRBV7-2|TRBJ2-2
ASSLATGGNTGELF
>TRBV7-2|TRBJ2-1
ASSLVSGSSYNEQF
>TRBV4-1|TRBJ1-4
ASSQNRDNEKLF
>TRBV19|TRBJ1-5
ASSEGVGQPQH
>TRBV6-5|TRBJ1-5
ASSFGQGNQPQH
>TRBV2|TRBJ2-5
ASTLEGETQY
>TRBV7-2|TRBJ2-1
ASSLRLVDNEQF